The 22 T cell receptor beta chains given below trace back to one sample, sequenced in a study of control samples from healthy donors and cancer patients. Repertoires were generated with immunoSEQ multiplex PCR, while TCRdb's copy carries only in-frame clones and drops some. The sample consists of 90,000 to 110,000 clones, about 83% of them appearing once. Sequenced material: blood. These receptors were obtained from a woman in her forties or fifties in good health.

The chain couples TRBV3-1 (or the pseudogene TRBV3-2) to TRBJ1-1; TRBD1 agrees at 8 bases. The CDR3 runs 14 residues. With 2 bases clipped from V and 7 bases from J, the junction kept 6 bases outside the gene matches. The germline V gene has CDR1 LGHDT and CDR2 YNNKEL (reference sequence). CDR3 in amino acids: CASSQYRGIYEAFF. Written as DNA, the CDR3 is TGTGCCAGCAGCCAATACAGGGGGATATATGAAGCTTTCTTT.

The chain combines TRBV4-2 with TRBJ1-3, with no clear D. The CDR3 has 14 amino acids. The V and J ends lost 4 bases and 2 bases respectively, with 9 bases between them. CDR1 and CDR2 from the germline V gene are LGHNA and YNFKEQ. CDR3 residues: CASSRTKTGNTIYF. The CDR3, as DNA: TGTGCCAGCAGCCGGACTAAGACTGGAAACACCATATATTTT.

The chain has TRBV19 and TRBJ1-6; the D gene is possibly TRBD1 (5 bases). This CDR3 spans 16 amino acids. Trimming took off 3 bases at V and 3 bases at J, with 12 bases between the two ends. Germline CDR1 and CDR2: LNHDA and SQIVND (reference sequence). CDR3 amino acids: CASSISGPDYNSPLHF. The DNA of the CDR3 is TGTGCCAGTAGTATCTCGGGACCGGACTATAATTCACCCCTCCACTTT. The variable domain in full, with the rest retrieved from reference TRBV19 and TRBJ1-6, is DGGITQSPKYLFRKEGQNVTLSCEQNLNHDAMYWYRQDPGQGLRLIYYSQIVNDFQKGDIAEGYSVSREKKESFPLTVTSAQKNPTAFYLCASSISGPDYNSPLHFGNGTRLTVT.

The chain is built from TRBV11-3 and TRBJ2-5; either TRBD1 or TRBD2 may fit D (5 bases each). The CDR3 extends over 12 amino acids. The ends were cut back, 8 bases at V and 3 bases at J, with 10 bases in the middle. Germline V CDR1 and CDR2: SGHNT, YENEEA. The CDR3 spells CASGGREETQYF. DNA for the CDR3: TGTGCCAGCGGGGGTAGGGAAGAGACCCAGTACTTC.

The chain carries TRBV28 and TRBJ2-7; D remains unclear. V lost 4 bases and J lost 0, with 4 bases in between. Germline values: CDR1 MDHEN, CDR2 SYDVKM. The CDR3 is 12 amino acids. As DNA, the CDR3 is TGTGCCAGCAGTTCCAGCTCCTACGAGCAGTACTTC. Protein: CASSSSSYEQYF.

The chain is built from TRBV30 and TRBJ1-1; D is uncertain. The CDR3 length is 11 residues. Germline CDR1 GTSNPN, CDR2 SVGIG (reference sequence). V was shortened by 0 bases and J by 3 bases, with 2 bases between the two germline ends. The CDR3 sequence: CAWSVDTEAFF. In DNA form, the CDR3 reads TGTGCCTGGAGTGTAGACACTGAAGCTTTCTTT.

The chain carries TRBV7-2 and TRBJ1-3; D not certain. Germline V gene sequence: CDR1 SGHTA, CDR2 FQGNSA. The V end was cut by 3 bases, the J end by 3 bases, with 9 bases between. There are 14 residues in the CDR3. The CDR3 region is CASSFSSSGNTIYF. CDR3 in DNA: TGTGCCAGCAGCTTTTCTTCCAGTGGAAACACCATATATTTT.

V usage is TRBV11-2 and J usage is TRBJ2-3; unclear D gene. The germline CDR1 and CDR2 sequences are SGHAT and FQNNGV. The CDR3 totals 14 residues. V shed 3 bases and J shed 4 bases, with 11 bases lying between them. CDR3 nucleotides: TGTGCCAGCAGCTTTGGCCCAGTACCAGATACGCAGTATTTT. Translated, it gives CASSFGPVPDTQYF.

In this sample, this clone turned up once. This sequence joins TRBV7-3 and TRBJ2-1, with D perhaps TRBD2 (6 bases). The length of the CDR3 is 16 residues. V was shortened by 5 bases and J by 0 bases, with 14 bases between the two germline ends. Looked up from germline, CDR1 is SGHTA and CDR2 is FQGTGA. The CDR3 nucleotides read TGTGCCAGCAGCCCAGCTAGCGCGAGCTCCTACAATGAGCAGTTCTTC. Translated, it gives CASSPASASSYNEQFF.

This chain joins TRBV6-5 and TRBJ1-3; D not resolved. The CDR3 sequence is 15 residues long. V shed 7 bases and J shed 0 bases, with 13 bases lying between them. CDR1 and CDR2 from the germline V gene are MNHEY and SVGAGI. The DNA for the CDR3 is TGTGCCAGCACCCTTAATCAGGCCTCTGGAAACACCATATATTTT. Its protein is CASTLNQASGNTIYF.

This clone occurred a few times. The chain couples TRBV5-1 to TRBJ1-2, with no clear D. Trimming pared 5 bases from V and 1 base from J, leaving 3 bases between. CDR1 and CDR2 from the germline V gene are SGHRS and YFSETQ. This CDR3 is 11 amino acids long. In DNA form, the CDR3 reads TGCGCCAGCAGGAATAACTATGGCTACACCTTC. It encodes CASRNNYGYTF.

The rearrangement uses TRBV24-1 and TRBJ2-1; possible D gene TRBD2, 6 bases. Trimming took 3 bases from V and 6 from J, leaving 14 bases between them. Germline V gene data show CDR1 as KGHDR and CDR2 as SFDVKD. There are 15 residues in the CDR3. The CDR3 region has the DNA TGTGCCACCAGTGATCCGAGGACTAAAAGCAATGAGCAGTTCTTC. It codes for CATSDPRTKSNEQFF.

The rearrangement uses TRBV6-5 and TRBJ2-3, with D perhaps given as TRBD1 or TRBD2 (5 bases each). The CDR3 sequence is 15 residues long. Germline V gene data show CDR1 as MNHEY and CDR2 as SVGAGI. V lost 5 bases and J 4 bases, leaving 16 bases between the germline ends. The CDR3 protein is CASSRREFSSDTQYF. The DNA for the CDR3 is TGTGCCAGCAGTCGCAGGGAGTTCTCGTCAGATACGCAGTATTTT.

This clone occurred once. The rearrangement links TRBV9 to TRBJ1-5; maybe TRBD1 (5 bases). The CDR3 is 15 amino acids. V lost 0 bases, J lost 5 bases, and 12 bases lay in between. Germline CDR1 is SGDLS and CDR2 is YYNGEE. CDR3 sequence (DNA): TGTGCCAGCAGCGTAGACGGGCAGGGACATCAGCCCCAGCATTTT. This sequence encodes CASSVDGQGHQPQHF.

This clone was detected a few times. The chain combines TRBV28 with TRBJ1-1; no clear D. V was cut by 5 bases and J by 6 bases, with 16 bases left in between. The germline V gene has CDR1 MDHEN and CDR2 SYDVKM. The CDR3 has 14 residues. This chain's CDR3 is CASSPGGRVAEAFF. The CDR3 bases are TGTGCCAGCAGTCCAGGCGGGAGGGTGGCTGAAGCTTTCTTT.

The V call is TRBV19, the J call TRBJ1-1, with TRBD1 matching 8 bases. This CDR3 is 14 amino acids long. Unmatched junction bases numbered 9, after V lost 7 bases and J lost 5 bases. Germline V gene data show CDR1 as LNHDA and CDR2 as SQIVND (reference sequence). The CDR3 region has the DNA TGTGCCAGTAATTTGGGCAGGGGGCGGACTGAAGCTTTCTTT. It codes for CASNLGRGRTEAFF.

The V call is TRBV9, the J call TRBJ1-1; 7 bases map to TRBD1. The CDR3 runs 14 residues. The V segment lost 4 bases and the J segment 4 bases; nucleotides outside the gene matches: 7. Germline CDR1 is SGDLS and CDR2 is YYNGEE. The CDR3 DNA reads as TGTGCCAGCAGCTTATCAGGGGGAGCCACTGAAGCTTTCTTT. This gives the protein CASSLSGGATEAFF.

This sequence joins TRBV6-6 and TRBJ1-5, with 10 bases lining up with TRBD1. V lost 2 bases and J lost 3; bases outside the gene matches: 1. The CDR3 has 15 amino acids. The germline gives CDR1 MNHNY, CDR2 SVGAGI (reference sequence). The CDR3 bases are TGTGCCAGCAGTTACGGACAGGGGGTCAATCAGCCCCAGCATTTT. Encoded protein: CASSYGQGVNQPQHF.

The gene calls are TRBV7-2 and TRBJ1-5, with no clear D. There are 15 residues in the CDR3. The V end lost 1 base, the J end lost 0 bases, and 7 bases lay between the germline ends. Germline V gives CDR1 SGHTA, CDR2 FQGNSA. CDR3 coding DNA: TGTGCCAGCAGCTTAGATCCAGCTAGCAATCAGCCCCAGCATTTT. Residues: CASSLDPASNQPQHF.

The CDR3, as DNA: TGTGCCAGCAGTTACTCAACAGGGGGGGCTCCTGAAGCTTTCTTT. It yields the protein CASSYSTGGAPEAFF. V and J are TRBV6-2 or TRBV6-3 and TRBJ1-1, with 8 bases that match TRBD1. CDR1 is MNHEY and CDR2 is SVGEGT in the germline V gene. The ends lost 0 bases at V and 6 bases at J; junction bases unmatched: 6. The CDR3 covers 15 residues.

The chain's CDR3 is CASSLGEASGANVLTF. CDR3 bases: TGTGCCAGCAGCTTAGGAGAGGCCTCTGGGGCCAACGTCCTGACTTTC. V and J are TRBV11-3 and TRBJ2-6, with D hard to call. Trimming took off 1 base at V and 0 bases at J, with 7 bases between the two ends. Germline CDR1 reads SGHNT; CDR2 reads YENEEA. The CDR3 covers 16 residues.

The V gene is TRBV18, the J gene TRBJ2-5, with TRBD1 identical over 7 bases. CDR1 is KGHSH and CDR2 is LQKENI in the germline V gene. The CDR3 loop spans 14 amino acids. Losses at the gene ends were 3 bases for V and 1 base for J; bases not matched to a gene: 2. CDR3: CASSPGQFQETQYF. CDR3 DNA sequence: TGTGCCAGCTCACCGGGACAGTTCCAAGAGACCCAGTACTTC.